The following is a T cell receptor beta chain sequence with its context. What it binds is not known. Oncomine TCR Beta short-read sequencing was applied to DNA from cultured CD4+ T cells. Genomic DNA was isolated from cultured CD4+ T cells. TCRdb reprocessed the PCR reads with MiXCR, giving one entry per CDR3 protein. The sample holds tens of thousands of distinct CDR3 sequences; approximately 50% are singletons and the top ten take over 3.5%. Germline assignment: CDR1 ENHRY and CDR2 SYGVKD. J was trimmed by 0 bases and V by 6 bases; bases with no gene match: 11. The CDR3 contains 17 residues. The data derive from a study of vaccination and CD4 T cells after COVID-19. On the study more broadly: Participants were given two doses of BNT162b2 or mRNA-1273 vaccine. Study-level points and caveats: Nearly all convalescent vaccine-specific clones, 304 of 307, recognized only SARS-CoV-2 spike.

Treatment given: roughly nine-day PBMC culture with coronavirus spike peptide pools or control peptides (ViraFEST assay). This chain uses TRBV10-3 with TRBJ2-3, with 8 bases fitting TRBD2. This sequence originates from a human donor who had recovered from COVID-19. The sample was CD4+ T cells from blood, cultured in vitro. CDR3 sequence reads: CAIRLGGLAASTDTQYF. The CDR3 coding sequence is TGTGCCATCAGGCTCGGAGGACTAGCAGCTAGCACAGATACGCAGTATTTT.